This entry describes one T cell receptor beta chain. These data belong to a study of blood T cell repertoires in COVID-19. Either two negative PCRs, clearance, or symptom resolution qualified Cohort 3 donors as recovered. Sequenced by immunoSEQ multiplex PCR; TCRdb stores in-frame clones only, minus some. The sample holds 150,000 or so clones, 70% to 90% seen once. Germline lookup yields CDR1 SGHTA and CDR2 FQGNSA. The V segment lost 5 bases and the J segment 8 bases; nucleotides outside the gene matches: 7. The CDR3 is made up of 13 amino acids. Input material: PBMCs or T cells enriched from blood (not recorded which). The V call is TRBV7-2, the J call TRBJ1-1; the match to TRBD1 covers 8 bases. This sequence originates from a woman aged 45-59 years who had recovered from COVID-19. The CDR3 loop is CASSVRQGLEAFF. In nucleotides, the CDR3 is TGTGCCAGCAGCGTTCGACAGGGGTTGGAAGCTTTCTTT.